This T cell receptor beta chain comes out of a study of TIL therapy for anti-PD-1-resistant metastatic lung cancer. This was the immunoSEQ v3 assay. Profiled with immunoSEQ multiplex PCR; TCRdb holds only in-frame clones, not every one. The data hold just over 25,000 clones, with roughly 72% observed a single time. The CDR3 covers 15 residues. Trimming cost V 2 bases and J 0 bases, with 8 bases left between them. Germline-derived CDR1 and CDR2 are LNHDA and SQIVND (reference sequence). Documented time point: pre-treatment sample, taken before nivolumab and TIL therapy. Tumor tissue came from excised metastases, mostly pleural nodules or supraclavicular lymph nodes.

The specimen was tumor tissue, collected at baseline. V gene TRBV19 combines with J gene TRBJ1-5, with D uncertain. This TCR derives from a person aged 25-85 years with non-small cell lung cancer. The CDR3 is CASSIQVISNQPQHF. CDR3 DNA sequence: TGTGCCAGTAGTATACAGGTGATTAGCAATCAGCCCCAGCATTTT.